This TCR beta chain stems from a study of patients and donors after allogeneic stem cell transplantation. TCRdb used MiXCR to reprocess the RT-PCR reads, holding one entry per CDR3 protein. The data hold approximately 200,000 distinct CDR3 sequences, with around two fifths observed a single time. The specimen was blood, either unsorted or a sorted T cell fraction (not recorded which). The clonotype comes from a human donor who was either an allogeneic HSCT recipient or a stem cell or donor lymphocyte infusion donor (not recorded which). It is not recorded whose cells these are; they may come from a transplant donor.

As DNA, the CDR3 is TGTGCCAGCAGCTTAGATCGGACAGGGGGCGATGAGCAGTTCTTC. Its protein product is CASSLDRTGGDEQFF. The rearrangement links TRBV11-2 to TRBJ2-1; 11 bases align to TRBD1. From germline, CDR1 is SGHAT and CDR2 FQNNGV. The trim removed 0 bases at V and 8 bases at J, leaving 3 bases unmatched. The CDR3 sequence is 15 residues long.